What follows are 27 T cell receptor beta chains derived from one specimen sequenced in a study of beta chain features in type 1 diabetes. Study results and limitations: When Type 1 diabetes patients were examined, their TCRB CDR3s proved moderately but significantly shorter in all four CD4+ subsets.

Their cognate antigens are unknown. Since all of the isolated RNA was reverse transcribed, expressed TCRB transcripts were what got sequenced. Libraries were prepared by immunoSEQ multiplex PCR; TCRdb keeps only in-frame clonotypes and omits some of them. Among 600,000 to 700,000 clones listed, roughly 12% were seen once. Sequenced input: naive CD4+ T cells from blood. Source of these receptors: a man aged 25-45 years with type 1 diabetes.

The CDR3 DNA follows: TGTGCCAGCAGCTATGGAGGGTCCTACGAGCAGTACTTC. Translation gives CASSYGGSYEQYF. The V and J genes are TRBV7-2 and TRBJ2-7; D is possibly TRBD2 (6 bases). Germline lookup yields CDR1 SGHTA and CDR2 FQGNSA. CDR3 length equals 13 residues. The V end was cut by 4 bases, the J end by 1 base, with 8 bases between. Full variable domain (rest looked up from reference TRBV7-2 and TRBJ2-7): GAGVSQSPSNKVTEKGKDVELRCDPISGHTALYWYRQSLGQGLEFLIYFQGNSAPDKSGLPSDRFSAERTGGSVSTLTIQRTQQEDSAVYLCASSYGGSYEQYFGPGTRLTVT.

Only a few counts were recorded for this clone. The chain links TRBV9 to TRBJ2-3; TRBD1 matches 7 bases. This CDR3 comprises 15 residues. The J segment lost 1 base and the V segment lost 4 bases, leaving 6 bases of the junction unmatched. CDR1 and CDR2 from the germline V gene are SGDLS and YYNGEE. The CDR3: CASSFRQGGTDTQYF. CDR3 coding DNA: TGTGCCAGCAGCTTCCGACAGGGTGGCACAGATACGCAGTATTTT.

The chain couples TRBV9 to TRBJ2-7; maybe TRBD2 (6 bases). This CDR3 region has 12 residues. Deletions cut 4 bases from V and 6 bases from J, with 11 bases between. From germline, CDR1 is SGDLS and CDR2 YYNGEE. The CDR3 region has the DNA TGTGCCAGCAGCTCCCAGGGAGGCGAGCAGTACTTC. It translates to CASSSQGGEQYF.

The CDR3 is CAWSSGTHELETQYF. The CDR3 DNA sequence: TGTGCCTGGAGTTCCGGGACACATGAACTAGAGACCCAGTACTTC. The gene calls are TRBV30 and TRBJ2-5, with D possibly TRBD1 on 6 matching bases. The CDR3 is made up of 15 amino acids. Germline V gene lookup returns CDR1 GTSNPN and CDR2 SVGIG (reference sequence). V was pared by 2 bases and J by 4 bases, with 17 bases between.

This chain connects TRBV14 to TRBJ2-1; D not resolved. This CDR3 spans 14 amino acids. The ends were cut back, 2 bases at V and 6 bases at J, with 11 bases in the middle. Germline V gene sequence: CDR1 SGHDN, CDR2 FVKESK. The CDR3 DNA follows: TGTGCCAGCAGCCAAATCTCAGGCTTCAATGAGCAGTTCTTC. Translation: CASSQISGFNEQFF.

This clone was seen more than once but under ten times. The rearrangement joins TRBV7-2 to TRBJ1-3; 9 bases map to TRBD1. CDR3 length equals 15 residues. Germline lookup yields CDR1 SGHTA and CDR2 FQGNSA. V shed 5 bases and J 2 bases; nucleotides not matched to a gene: 4. In nucleotides, the CDR3 is TGTGCCAGCAGCGGATACAGGGGGCCTGGAAACACCATATATTTT. It yields the protein CASSGYRGPGNTIYF. Complete variable domain (other parts from reference TRBV7-2 and TRBJ1-3): GAGVSQSPSNKVTEKGKDVELRCDPISGHTALYWYRQSLGQGLEFLIYFQGNSAPDKSGLPSDRFSAERTGGSVSTLTIQRTQQEDSAVYLCASSGYRGPGNTIYFGEGSWLTVV.

The sample holds a few counts of this clone. The V gene is TRBV7-2, the J gene TRBJ2-7, with D tentatively TRBD2 (6 bases). V lost 1 base and J 3 bases, leaving 13 bases between the germline ends. The CDR3 runs to 15 residues. CDR1 is SGHTA, CDR2 FQGNSA, per germline. The DNA for the CDR3 is TGTGCCAGCAGCTTAGGGAGGGACCCGGGCTACGAGCAGTACTTC. Protein product: CASSLGRDPGYEQYF.

This clone was counted only a few times. The chain uses TRBV6-5 and TRBJ1-6, with D hard to call. V shed 2 bases and J shed 11 bases, with 7 bases lying between them. Germline V gene data show CDR1 as MNHEY and CDR2 as SVGAGI. This CDR3 is built from 12 residues. The CDR3 nucleotides read TGTGCCAGCAGTTACAGCCGGCCACCCCTCCACTTT. Translated, it gives CASSYSRPPLHF.

This clone was detected a few times. V and J are TRBV7-9 and TRBJ1-2, with D tentatively TRBD1 (5 bases). Germline-derived CDR1 and CDR2 are SEHNR and FQNEAQ (reference sequence). The CDR3 is 14 amino acids. Trimming cost V 1 base and J 7 bases, with 13 bases left between them. The CDR3 here is CASSLGQTSSGYTF. The CDR3, as DNA: TGTGCCAGCAGCTTAGGACAGACCTCTTCTGGCTACACCTTC.

This clone has only a few counts. The V call is TRBV5-1, the J call TRBJ1-1, with D tentatively TRBD1 (5 bases). Trimming left V 1 base short and J 4 bases short, with 11 bases between. Germline V gene sequence: CDR1 SGHRS, CDR2 YFSETQ. The CDR3 consists of 14 residues. Written as DNA, the CDR3 is TGCGCCAGCAGCTTGTCGGGGACGGGCACTGAAGCTTTCTTT. This translates into CASSLSGTGTEAFF.

This clone was recorded a few times. The V and J genes are TRBV5-1 and TRBJ1-6; 8 bases line up with TRBD1. Trimming removed 5 bases from V and 9 bases from J; junction bases left unmatched: 10. Germline values: CDR1 SGHRS, CDR2 YFSETQ. The CDR3 runs to 15 residues. DNA for the CDR3: TGCGCCAGCAGTCTCGGACAGGGCGACGGTTCACCCCTCCACTTT. Translation gives CASSLGQGDGSPLHF.

The sample holds a few counts of this clone. Different DNA sequences within this sample yield the same CDR3. V is TRBV20-1 and J is TRBJ2-2; D gene ambiguous. The CDR3 loop spans 11 amino acids. The germline gives CDR1 DFQATT, CDR2 SNEGSKA (reference sequence). The ends were cut back, 3 bases at V and 5 bases at J, with 4 bases in the middle. CDR3 loop: CSARGTGELFF. The DNA for the CDR3 is TGCAGTGCTAGGGGAACCGGGGAGCTGTTTTTT.

This clone was seen a few times. V gene TRBV9 combines with J gene TRBJ2-7; D call uncertain. Germline CDR1 is SGDLS and CDR2 is YYNGEE. Trimming shortened V by 0 bases and J by 2 bases, and 12 bases separated the two germline ends. The CDR3 covers 15 residues. CDR3 region: CASSVDPTVTYEQYF. CDR3 nucleotides: TGTGCCAGCAGCGTAGACCCAACAGTCACCTACGAGCAGTACTTC. Full variable domain (outside the CDR3, taken from reference TRBV9 and TRBJ2-7): DSGVTQTPKHLITATGQRVTLRCSPRSGDLSVYWYQQSLDQGLQFLIQYYNGEERAKGNILERFSAQQFPDLHSELNLSSLELGDSALYFCASSVDPTVTYEQYFGPGTRLTVT.

The chain recombines TRBV12-5 with TRBJ1-1; the D gene is possibly TRBD1 (5 bases). V lost 6 bases and J lost 1, with 15 bases in between. The CDR3 length is 15 residues. CDR1 LGHNT and CDR2 FRNRAP come from the germline V gene. CDR3 region: CASGPRGRGNTEAFF. The CDR3 DNA is TGTGCTAGTGGCCCGCGGGGCAGAGGGAACACTGAAGCTTTCTTT.

The chain recombines TRBV18 with TRBJ2-5; D possibly matches TRBD1 or TRBD2 (6 bases each). The CDR3 covers 15 residues. CDR1 is KGHSH, CDR2 LQKENI, per germline. The V end was cut by 0 bases, the J end by 4 bases, with 12 bases between. The CDR3 DNA sequence: TGTGCCAGCTCACCACCGGGGGGCCCAAGAGAGACCCAGTACTTC. Translating gives CASSPPGGPRETQYF.

CDR3 DNA: TGTGCCAGCAGCCAAGTGAGAGGGAAAGAGACCCAGTACTTC. Translation gives CASSQVRGKETQYF. This chain joins TRBV4-2 and TRBJ2-5; D may be TRBD2 (5 bases). Trimming took off 1 base at V and 3 bases at J, with 9 bases between the two ends. The CDR3 length is 14 residues. Germline CDR1 and CDR2: LGHNA and YNFKEQ.

The chain joins TRBV5-1 to TRBJ2-7; the match to TRBD1 covers 7 bases. This CDR3 is built from 14 residues. The V segment lost 5 bases and the J segment 2 bases; nucleotides outside the gene matches: 7. Looked up from germline, CDR1 is SGHRS and CDR2 is YFSETQ. The CDR3 protein is CASSRDRVTYEQYF. CDR3 bases: TGCGCCAGCAGTCGAGACAGGGTAACCTACGAGCAGTACTTC. The entire variable domain, with the rest obtained from reference TRBV5-1 and TRBJ2-7, is as follows: KAGVTQTPRYLIKTRGQQVTLSCSPISGHRSVSWYQQTPGQGLQFLFEYFSETQRNKGNFPGRFSGRQFSNSRSEMNVSTLELGDSALYLCASSRDRVTYEQYFGPGTRLTVT.

The chain has TRBV29-1 and TRBJ1-2; TRBD1 matches at 9 bases. The length of the CDR3 is 13 residues. The V gene end was trimmed by 3 bases and the J gene end by 3 bases; junction bases not matched to a gene: 2. The germline V gene has CDR1 SQVTM and CDR2 ANQGSEA. This CDR3 is CSVDRTGDYGYTF. The CDR3 coding sequence is TGCAGCGTTGATCGGACAGGGGACTATGGCTACACCTTC.

The chain joins TRBV2 to TRBJ1-6; TRBD1 is a possible D gene (5 bases). The V end was cut by 2 bases, the J end by 10 bases, with 6 bases between. The CDR3 length is 12 residues. Germline V gene lookup returns CDR1 SNHLY and CDR2 FYNNEI. This CDR3 reads CASSETGSPLHF. The CDR3 region has the DNA TGTGCCAGCAGTGAAACAGGCTCACCCCTCCACTTT.

This clone was seen more than once but under ten times. The V and J genes are TRBV2 and TRBJ1-2; 9 bases fit TRBD1. The V gene's germline CDR1 is SNHLY and CDR2 FYNNEI. V was pared by 6 bases and J by 5 bases, with 10 bases of the junction left unmatched. The CDR3 loop spans 15 amino acids. The CDR3 region has the DNA TGTGCCAGCAGCGAGGGGGGACAGGGCTGGTATGGCTACACCTTC. Its translation: CASSEGGQGWYGYTF.

The genes are TRBV6-5 and TRBJ1-6, with unresolved D. The CDR3 consists of 12 residues. Germline-derived CDR1 and CDR2 are MNHEY and SVGAGI. V lost 6 bases, J lost 7 bases, and 7 bases lay in between. CDR3 sequence: CASRRQNSPLHF. The CDR3 coding sequence is TGTGCCAGCAGACGGCAAAATTCACCCCTCCACTTT.

Written as DNA, the CDR3 is TGCGCCAGCAGCCCCACCGGGACTCCGGGGACCCAGTACTTC. It is translated as CASSPTGTPGTQYF. The chain carries TRBV5-1 and TRBJ2-5, with D possibly being TRBD2 (6 bases). Germline assignment: CDR1 SGHRS and CDR2 YFSETQ. CDR3 length equals 14 residues. V dropped 4 bases and J dropped 7 bases, with 17 bases sitting between them.

This clone was observed a handful of times. The chain uses TRBV29-1 and TRBJ1-1; the D is unclear. In germline, CDR1 is SQVTM, CDR2 ANQGSEA. This CDR3 has 14 residues. Trimming cost V 3 bases and J 4 bases, with 15 bases left between them. The CDR3 nucleotides are TGCAGCGTTGACGCTCGGATTTCAGGCACTGAAGCTTTCTTT. As protein: CSVDARISGTEAFF.

As regards this clone: Other nucleotide sequences in the sample specify the same CDR3. V gene TRBV6-1 combines with J gene TRBJ1-1, with a possible D match to TRBD1 (5 bases). Per germline, CDR1 MNHNS and CDR2 SASEGT. The CDR3 spans 13 residues. Between the trimmed V and J ends, which lost 6 bases and 1 base, there was a span of 9 bases. CDR3 loop: CASSLTGNTEAFF. CDR3 nucleotides: TGTGCCAGCAGCCTCACAGGGAACACTGAAGCTTTCTTT.

The J gene is TRBJ2-7, the V gene TRBV4-2; 9 bases line up with TRBD2. Losses at the gene ends were 3 bases for V and 2 bases for J; bases not matched to a gene: 2. Germline V gene data show CDR1 as LGHNA and CDR2 as YNFKEQ. This CDR3 is built from 14 residues. CDR3 region: CASSQSGGTYEQYF. In DNA, the CDR3 is TGTGCCAGCAGCCAGAGCGGGGGGACCTACGAGCAGTACTTC.

This clone occurred a few times. This chain uses TRBV30 with TRBJ2-1; D unresolved. The V gene's germline CDR1 is GTSNPN and CDR2 SVGIG (reference sequence). The ends were cut back, 2 bases at V and 0 bases at J, with 8 bases in the middle. The CDR3 is 14 residues long. CDR3 coding DNA: TGTGCCTGGAGTCTCACCGACTCCTACAATGAGCAGTTCTTC. It is translated as CAWSLTDSYNEQFF.

The V gene is TRBV16, the J gene TRBJ1-5; D is undetermined. The length of the CDR3 is 17 residues. The V and J ends lost 0 bases and 0 bases respectively, with 12 bases between them. The V gene's germline CDR1 is KGHSY and CDR2 FQNENV. CDR3 loop: CASSQSAGSSSNQPQHF. The CDR3 bases are TGTGCCAGCAGCCAATCAGCGGGGTCCTCTAGCAATCAGCCCCAGCATTTT.